One T cell receptor (beta chain) is described in this entry. This CDR3 spans 17 amino acids. The V gene's germline CDR1 is SGHVS and CDR2 FNYEAQ. J lost 1 base, V lost 5 bases, and 7 bases had no gene match. The sample originates from a study of blood T cell repertoires in COVID-19. For the study at large: Whether acute or convalescent, the COVID-19 samples came from the United States, Italy and Spain.

Original processing methods: The assay estimated nucleated cells by amplifying reference gene primers. Measured with immunoSEQ multiplex PCR; TCRdb has only the in-frame clones, and not every one. V and J calls and clone size follow that table, whereas D and trimming were derived from the DNA. The data contain tens of thousands of clones, roughly 80% of them seen just once; the ten biggest clones take up 10%. The sequenced sample consisted of peripheral blood. J is TRBJ2-5 and V is TRBV7-6, with 13 bases that match TRBD2. The clonotype originates from a man aged 55 to 70 in a cohort sampled during active COVID-19. In DNA, the CDR3 is TGTGCCAGCAGCGTTGGACTAGCGGGGGTCTTCCAAGAGACCCAGTACTTC. This encodes CASSVGLAGVFQETQYF.